This TCR beta chain was sequenced in a study of blood T cell repertoires in COVID-19 (dated by TCRdb to the early 2020s). About the study as a whole: Samples from collaborators originated in the United States, Italy and Spain and spanned both the acute and convalescent phases of COVID-19. The samples were drawn from two sources: the first 160 participants of the ongoing ImmuneRACE study, and 1,000 to 1,500 subjects contributed by 6 global collaborators. Where available, HLA class I and class II types were taken from metadata supplied by the sample provider and were not determined by assay-based typing. The prospective study material was composed of cDNA or gDNA derived from T cells, B-cell-depleted T cells, or PBMCs. The repertoires were made available in a free public database intended to serve as a resource for research on the immune response to SARS-CoV-2. The sample metadata nearly always contained a de-identified subject ID, COVID-19 status, age in years and sex. Deeply sampled blood TCRbeta repertoires from subjects exposed to, actively infected with, or recovered from COVID-19 were included in the dataset.

This clone was recorded only once. Its antigen has not been determined. Base qualities are missing; no much larger clone stands one base away. General findings and caveats noted by the study authors: Clinical and demographic metadata were provided uncurated, with the amount varying by source and participant.

TCRbeta CDR3 regions were amplified from genomic DNA by means of the immunoSEQ Assay, a bias-controlled multiplex PCR. Per the source publication's procedure: Within the assay, amplification of reference gene primers was used to estimate how many nucleated cells each sample contained. To quantify the absolute abundance of each unique TCRbeta CDR3 rearrangement, sequence reads were collapsed and filtered. For each sample, productive Simpson clonality was calculated as the square root of Simpson's diversity index across productive rearrangements. TCRdb obtained this table from immuneACCESS and retained in-frame rearrangements with V and J assigned. These tables miss some clones; where compared with another copy, unresolved V genes account for less than half of the shortfall, and the remainder is unexplained. D and trimming come from the DNA, and the V and J calls and clone size come from that table. The sample includes under 150,000 clones, with 75% to 90% observed a single time. Roughly 5% of the sample is held by the ten biggest clonotypes.

V lost 3 bases and J lost 5 bases; the stretch between them is 7 bases long. Spanning cysteine to phenylalanine, the CDR3 consists of 11 amino acids. Only the CDR3 DNA stays, 33 bases, in frame from base 1. CDR1 and CDR2 (SQVTM, ANQGSEA) derive from the germline V gene. One collaborating source in Seattle enrolled patients while the patients were actively infected and followed the patients over time throughout the course of disease. The collaborating institutions used their own protocols to collect whole blood in K2EDTA tubes. Collaborator samples were shipped for TCRbeta analysis as frozen whole blood, isolated PBMCs, or DNA extracted from either sample type.

Specimen: peripheral blood. This TCR came from a woman in her fifties or sixties with COVID-19, enrolled during active disease. In this chain, TRBV29-1 is recombined with TRBJ1-2; TRBD1 is perhaps the D gene, given 5 matching bases. The nucleotide sequence reads as follows: TGCAGCGTTGATGACAGTTATGGCTACACCTTC. Its translation reads: CSVDDSYGYTF.